This TCR beta chain originates from a study of vaccination and CD4 T cells after COVID-19. The CDR3 length is 14 residues. The junction had 13 bases not matched to a gene; V was cut back by 6 bases and J by 12 bases. CDR1 and CDR2 from the germline V gene are SGHTA and FQGNSA. A few counts support this clonotype. In TCRdb, the PCR reads were re-called with MiXCR into one record per CDR3 protein. The data hold 20,000 to 25,000 distinct CDR3 sequences, with more than 45% observed a single time. The TCR originated in a human donor who had recovered from COVID-19. The chain links TRBV7-2 to TRBJ1-5; 8 bases align to TRBD1. Specimen: CD4+ T cells from blood, collected before SARS-CoV-2 vaccination. The CDR3 is CASSLRTGPGLQHF. The CDR3 coding sequence is TGTGCCAGCAGTCTCCGGACAGGGCCCGGGCTCCAGCATTTT. The full variable domain, with the rest looked up from reference TRBV7-2 and TRBJ1-5, is GAGVSQSPSNKVTEKGKDVELRCDPISGHTALYWYRQSLGQGLEFLIYFQGNSAPDKSGLPSDRFSAERTGGSVSTLTIQRTQQEDSAVYLCASSLRTGPGLQHFGDGTRLSIL.